This T cell receptor beta chain appears in the sequencing data of a study of cytomegalovirus exposure and HLA in healthy donors. The primer mix had 60 Vbeta and 13 Jbeta primers. Here immunoSEQ multiplex PCR was the method, and the copy in TCRdb shows in-frame clones only, minus some. The sample records some 190,000 clones, roughly 77% being singletons. The germline CDR1 and CDR2 sequences are SGHNT and YYREEE (reference sequence). The CDR3 spans 14 residues. V dropped 2 bases and J dropped 7; count of bases not matched to a gene: 8. Sequencing was done on a sample of PBMCs. The chain combines TRBV5-4 with TRBJ2-7, with 8 bases fitting TRBD2. This clonotype was sampled from a woman aged 25 to 45 in good health and CMV-seronegative. CDR3 nucleotide sequence: TGTGCCAGCAGCTTTGCGGGGGGACCCTCGGAGCAGTACTTC. Translated: CASSFAGGPSEQYF.